This T cell receptor beta chain was sequenced for a study of T cell responses to AZD1222 COVID-19 vaccine. Points on this clone: The antigen remains unidentified.

Only in-frame clones appear in the TCRdb table, and some are missing; sequencing was by immunoSEQ multiplex PCR. The table lists 130,000 to 150,000 clones, approximately 89% of them singletons. Study-wide findings and caveats: A mostly white British donor set with more females was recruited, and clonal diversity was possibly underestimated.

The source material was peripheral blood, sampled 28 days after the second AZD1222 dose. This receptor was identified in an adult who received the AZD1222 COVID-19 vaccine.

The CDR3 DNA follows: TGTGCCAGCAGCGAGAACTGGGACTTGATGCAGTTCTTC. Translation gives CASSENWDLMQFF. The chain links TRBV9 to TRBJ2-1; D perhaps matches TRBD2 (6 bases). V was trimmed by 3 bases and J by 12 bases, leaving 16 bases between them. CDR1 is SGDLS, CDR2 YYNGEE, per germline. There are 13 residues in the CDR3.